The 15 T cell receptor beta chains below come from one sample, sequenced in a study of blood T cell repertoires in COVID-19. Here immunoSEQ multiplex PCR was the method, and the copy in TCRdb shows in-frame clones only, minus some. The sample lists around 100,000 clones; roughly nine tenths were seen once. The sequenced sample was peripheral blood. The receptors were sampled from a man aged 40-49 years with acute or convalescent COVID-19.

The rearrangement uses TRBV4-1 and TRBJ1-1, with D maybe TRBD1 (6 bases). V lost 6 bases, J lost 1 base, and 12 bases lay in between. The CDR3 runs 14 residues. The V gene's germline CDR1 is MGHRA and CDR2 YSYEKL. The CDR3 region has the DNA TGCGCCAGCAGTAACGGACAGCAGAACACTGAAGCTTTCTTT. It is translated as CASSNGQQNTEAFF.

The rearrangement links TRBV7-7 to TRBJ1-2; the D is unclear. CDR1 is SSHAT and CDR2 is FNYEAQ in the germline V gene (reference sequence). V lost 4 bases and J 2 bases, leaving 20 bases between the germline ends. The CDR3 totals 17 residues. In DNA, the CDR3 is TGTGCCAGCAGCTATAGGAGAGAAGCCCACTTGAACTATGGCTACACCTTC. Translating it yields CASSYRREAHLNYGYTF.

The rearrangement uses TRBV5-5 and TRBJ1-1; D may be TRBD1 (6 bases). This CDR3 region has 16 residues. Between the trimmed V and J ends, which lost 1 base and 5 bases, there was a span of 18 bases. Germline CDR1 is SGHKS and CDR2 is YYEKEE (reference sequence). The DNA for the CDR3 is TGTGCCAGCAGCTTGCAAGCGAGGGCCCAGGGGACTGAAGCTTTCTTT. Its translation is CASSLQARAQGTEAFF.

This chain links TRBV7-9 with TRBJ1-1; D is perhaps TRBD1 (5 bases). V dropped 1 base and J dropped 7 bases, with 19 bases sitting between them. The CDR3 has 16 residues. CDR1 SEHNR and CDR2 FQNEAQ come from the germline V gene (reference sequence). The CDR3 spells CASSLGRVVGLVEAFF. The CDR3 bases are TGTGCCAGCAGCTTAGGGCGGGTTGTGGGACTAGTTGAAGCTTTCTTT. The variable domain in full, with the rest retrieved from reference TRBV7-9 and TRBJ1-1, is DTGVSQNPRHKITKRGQNVTFRCDPISEHNRLYWYRQTLGQGPEFLTYFQNEAQLEKSRLLSDRFSAERPKGSFSTLEIQRTEQGDSAMYLCASSLGRVVGLVEAFFGQGTRLTVV.

This clone was detected only once. V gene TRBV20-1 combines with J gene TRBJ2-1; 11 bases agree with TRBD2. Per the germline V gene, CDR1 is DFQATT and CDR2 is SNEGSKA (reference sequence). Trimming cost V 3 bases and J 2 bases; bases outside gene matches: 6. This CDR3 spans 16 amino acids. The CDR3, as DNA: TGCAGTGCTAGTAAACTAGCGGGAGCCGCCTACAATGAGCAGTTCTTC. This codes for CSASKLAGAAYNEQFF.

V and J are TRBV3-1 (or the pseudogene TRBV3-2) and TRBJ1-1; weak D call: TRBD1 (6 bases). This CDR3 region has 12 residues. With 4 bases removed from V and 6 bases from J, the gap between germline ends came to 9 bases. Germline assignment: CDR1 LGHDT and CDR2 YNNKEL (reference sequence). The DNA for the CDR3 is TGTGCCAGCAGCCCAGGGGTTCCTGAAGCTTTCTTT. Translated: CASSPGVPEAFF.

This chain connects TRBV5-4 to TRBJ2-7; the match to TRBD1 covers 9 bases. V was clipped by 4 bases and J by 4 bases; unmatched bases: 9. Germline V gene data show CDR1 as SGHNT and CDR2 as YYREEE (reference sequence). The CDR3 is made up of 15 amino acids. The CDR3 spells CASSPGTGRIYEQYF. CDR3 DNA: TGTGCCAGCAGCCCCGGGACAGGGAGAATATACGAGCAGTACTTC.

This clone has more than one count but fewer than ten. The chain carries TRBV15 and TRBJ1-1, with no clear D. Per germline, CDR1 LNHNV and CDR2 YYDKDF (reference sequence). The V and J ends lost 3 bases and 1 base respectively, with 9 bases between them. This CDR3 is 14 amino acids long. CDR3 bases: TGTGCCACCAGCAGGGAGGGAGGGAACACTGAAGCTTTCTTT. Protein product: CATSREGGNTEAFF.

V and J are TRBV21-1 and TRBJ1-6; the D call of TRBD1 is as the table states it, not checked on the DNA. TRBV21-1 is recorded as a pseudogene. The CDR3 spans 16 residues. The CDR3 spells CASSTKDRAGNSPLHF. DNA for the CDR3: TGTGCCAGCAGCACCAAGGACAGGGCGGGGAATTCACCCCTCCACTTT.

This chain joins TRBV5-1 and TRBJ1-6; weak D call: TRBD1 (6 bases). V gave up 3 bases and J gave up 7 bases, with 14 bases separating them. The CDR3 runs 15 residues. CDR1 is SGHRS, CDR2 YFSETQ, per germline. The CDR3, as DNA: TGCGCCAGCAGCTCAAATTCAGGGGAAAATTCACCCCTCCACTTT. The encoded protein is CASSSNSGENSPLHF.

This rearrangement joins TRBV10-3 to TRBJ2-3, with 9 bases identical to TRBD2. The CDR3 is 15 amino acids. Per the germline V gene, CDR1 is ENHRY and CDR2 is SYGVKD. Trimming cost V 6 bases and J 4 bases; bases outside gene matches: 8. CDR3: CAISLGTSNADTQYF. The CDR3 nucleotides are TGTGCCATCAGCCTTGGGACTAGCAACGCAGATACGCAGTATTTT.

In its sample, this clone was seen once. The chain links TRBV2 to TRBJ1-1; 7 bases match TRBD1. The length of the CDR3 is 13 residues. Germline V gene data show CDR1 as SNHLY and CDR2 as FYNNEI. V trimming: 6 bases; J trimming: 2 bases; junction bases outside the gene matches: 3. CDR3 residues: CASRRDSNTEAFF. The CDR3 DNA reads TGTGCCAGCAGAAGGGACAGCAACACTGAAGCTTTCTTT.

This CDR3 is CASSEGALGLSYNEQFF. The CDR3 DNA sequence: TGTGCCAGCAGTGAAGGTGCGCTGGGACTTTCCTACAATGAGCAGTTCTTC. The chain uses TRBV2 and TRBJ2-1, with D maybe TRBD2 (6 bases). Germline CDR1 SNHLY, CDR2 FYNNEI. CDR3 size: 17 residues. V lost 1 base, J lost 1 base, and 14 bases lay in between.

The chain recombines TRBV5-1 with TRBJ2-1; D uncertain. V lost 0 bases, J lost 6 bases, and 4 bases lay in between. CDR1 is SGHRS, CDR2 YFSETQ, per germline. The CDR3 is 12 residues long. As DNA, the CDR3 is TGCGCCAGCAGCTTGGTGCGCAATGAGCAGTTCTTC. This gives the protein CASSLVRNEQFF.

This CDR3 reads CASSRTLTTTGGYTF. The DNA of the CDR3 is TGTGCCAGCAGCCGGACTTTGACGACCACGGGTGGCTACACCTTC. This sequence joins TRBV5-6 and TRBJ1-2, with D unclear. This CDR3 comprises 15 residues. Germline V gene lookup returns CDR1 SGHDT and CDR2 YYEEEE. With 4 bases removed from V and 7 bases from J, the gap between germline ends came to 20 bases.